These 30 T cell receptor beta chains were all obtained from the same sample, sequenced in a study of T-cell memory formation after mild COVID-19. In TCRdb, the 5' RACE reads were re-called with MiXCR into one record per CDR3 protein. The sample carries some 340,000 distinct CDR3 sequences, 10% to 15% recorded once. The sequenced sample consisted of PBMCs or a T cell subset sorted from them (not recorded which). The receptors originated from a young man who had mild COVID-19 (a few samples of this study predate the infection). Cell type and time point are not known.

The V gene is TRBV25-1, the J gene TRBJ1-1; D is possibly TRBD1 (5 bases). The germline V and J ends were trimmed by 6 bases and 4 bases, with 12 bases remaining between them. The CDR3 runs 13 residues. The germline CDR1 and CDR2 sequences are MGHDK and SYGVNS. The CDR3 nucleotides are TGTGCCAGCAGGAGGGGAGGCGGCACTGAAGCTTTCTTT. This translates into CASRRGGGTEAFF.

This clonotype appeared a few times. The chain is built from TRBV7-2 and TRBJ1-2, with D possibly TRBD1 on 5 matching bases. The CDR3 runs 13 residues. Germline CDR1 and CDR2: SGHTA and FQGNSA. With 5 bases removed from V and 1 base from J, the gap between germline ends came to 8 bases. The CDR3 loop is CASSVTVNYGYTF. The CDR3 DNA is TGTGCCAGCAGCGTGACAGTTAACTATGGCTACACCTTC. Based on the CDR3 plus reference TRBV7-2 and TRBJ1-2, the full variable domain is GAGVSQSPSNKVTEKGKDVELRCDPISGHTALYWYRQSLGQGLEFLIYFQGNSAPDKSGLPSDRFSAERTGGSVSTLTIQRTQQEDSAVYLCASSVTVNYGYTFGSGTRLTVV.

This chain joins TRBV28 and TRBJ1-1; 7 bases are a match to TRBD1. The CDR3 extends over 14 amino acids. Germline CDR1 reads MDHEN; CDR2 reads SYDVKM. J lost 3 bases, V lost 5 bases, and 6 bases had no gene match. CDR3 amino acids: CASSRTRGDTEAFF. The CDR3 DNA follows: TGTGCCAGCAGTAGAACCAGGGGGGACACTGAAGCTTTCTTT.

For the CDR3, the DNA is TGTGCCAGCAGTTTGGACAGGGGGCTGGGGAAAGCTTTCTTT. It translates to CASSLDRGLGKAFF. The chain combines TRBV12-3 or TRBV12-4 with TRBJ1-1; 11 nucleotides align to TRBD1. This CDR3 has 14 residues. V shed 3 bases, J shed 9 bases, and the junction held 6 bases outside the gene matches.

This clonotype was counted only a few times. The chain couples TRBV9 to TRBJ1-2; weak D call: TRBD1 (5 bases). Trimming took off 0 bases at V and 2 bases at J, with 14 bases between the two ends. Germline V gene sequence: CDR1 SGDLS, CDR2 YYNGEE. This CDR3 region has 16 residues. CDR3 DNA: TGTGCCAGCAGCGTAGACCCGGGACGGCCGAACTATGGCTACACCTTC. It translates to CASSVDPGRPNYGYTF. The full variable domain, in which reference TRBV9 and TRBJ1-2 provide the parts outside the CDR3, is DSGVTQTPKHLITATGQRVTLRCSPRSGDLSVYWYQQSLDQGLQFLIQYYNGEERAKGNILERFSAQQFPDLHSELNLSSLELGDSALYFCASSVDPGRPNYGYTFGSGTRLTVV.

The CDR3 region is CASSQDRPGFQQFF. CDR3 coding DNA: TGTGCCAGCAGCCAAGATCGGCCAGGGTTTCAGCAGTTCTTC. The V gene is TRBV14, the J gene TRBJ2-1, with D tentatively TRBD1 (5 bases). The CDR3 totals 14 residues. The V gene's germline CDR1 is SGHDN and CDR2 FVKESK. Trimming took 0 bases from V and 11 from J, leaving 14 bases between them.

The chain is built from TRBV5-6 and TRBJ2-7; D ambiguous. This CDR3 has 15 amino acids. The germline V gene has CDR1 SGHDT and CDR2 YYEEEE. V was cut by 1 base and J by 3 bases, with 14 bases left in between. CDR3 bases: TGTGCCAGCAGCTTGAGGCCCGAGACGAACTACGAGCAGTACTTC. This sequence encodes CASSLRPETNYEQYF. The variable domain in full, with the rest retrieved from reference TRBV5-6 and TRBJ2-7, is DAGVTQSPTHLIKTRGQQVTLRCSPKSGHDTVSWYQQALGQGPQFIFQYYEEEERQRGNFPDRFSGHQFPNYSSELNVNALLLGDSALYLCASSLRPETNYEQYFGPGTRLTVT.

This clonotype was detected many times. The chain has TRBV4-1 and TRBJ1-6; D is unclear. Germline CDR1 and CDR2: MGHRA and YSYEKL. The length of the CDR3 is 15 residues. Trimming removed 0 bases from V and 8 bases from J, with 11 bases in between. In nucleotides, the CDR3 is TGCGCCAGCAGCCAAGAACCATCGGGGTATTCACCCCTCCACTTT. Translating it yields CASSQEPSGYSPLHF.

This clonotype was detected once. The rearrangement uses TRBV7-9 and TRBJ2-4, with D tentatively TRBD1 (6 bases). Germline loops: CDR1 SEHNR, CDR2 FQNEAQ (reference sequence). The CDR3 extends over 15 amino acids. V was pared by 3 bases and J by 1 base, with 10 bases between. This CDR3 reads CASSFEGEAKNIQYF. The CDR3, as DNA: TGTGCCAGCAGCTTCGAGGGGGAGGCCAAAAACATTCAGTACTTC.

The chain uses TRBV4-3 and TRBJ2-3; a weak D match, TRBD1 (5 bases). With 0 bases removed from V and 0 bases from J, the gap between germline ends came to 7 bases. Germline lookup yields CDR1 LGHNA and CDR2 YSLEER. This CDR3 comprises 15 residues. CDR3 coding DNA: TGCGCCAGCAGCCAAGATGGGGCAAGCACAGATACGCAGTATTTT. Amino acid sequence: CASSQDGASTDTQYF.

This clonotype appeared a few times. This chain uses TRBV5-1 with TRBJ2-1, with D possibly TRBD2 on 6 matching bases. Per the germline V gene, CDR1 is SGHRS and CDR2 is YFSETQ. Trimming removed 2 bases at V and 5 bases at J, with 14 bases between. The CDR3 length is 15 residues. The CDR3, as DNA: TGCGCCAGCAGCTTTCCCGGGACTGGGAACAATGAGCAGTTCTTC. Protein sequence: CASSFPGTGNNEQFF. The full variable domain, completed using reference TRBV5-1 and TRBJ2-1, is KAGVTQTPRYLIKTRGQQVTLSCSPISGHRSVSWYQQTPGQGLQFLFEYFSETQRNKGNFPGRFSGRQFSNSRSEMNVSTLELGDSALYLCASSFPGTGNNEQFFGPGTRLTVL.

V is TRBV7-8 and J is TRBJ1-5; 7 bases are shared with TRBD1. J was trimmed by 7 bases and V by 10 bases; bases with no gene match: 16. CDR3 length equals 15 residues. The germline CDR1 and CDR2 sequences are SGHVS and FQNEAQ. In nucleotides, the CDR3 is TGTGCCACCACCTCAGACAGGGAGGCGGGCCAGCCCCAGCATTTT. This codes for CATTSDREAGQPQHF.

This clonotype was seen a handful of times. V is TRBV21-1 and J is TRBJ2-1; the table calls TRBD1, which could not be checked here. TRBV21-1 is a listed pseudogene. The CDR3 covers 17 residues. In DNA, the CDR3 is TGTGCCAGCACCCTGGGCTGGAGCAGGACGTCTTACAATGAGCAGTTCTTC. Its protein is CASTLGWSRTSYNEQFF.

This clonotype has a handful of counts. The V and J genes are TRBV7-2 and TRBJ2-3; D gene ambiguous. The ends were cut back, 2 bases at V and 5 bases at J, with 5 bases in the middle. The CDR3 covers 12 residues. Germline values: CDR1 SGHTA, CDR2 FQGNSA. The chain's CDR3 is CASSLWGDTQYF. CDR3 coding DNA: TGTGCCAGCAGCTTATGGGGAGATACGCAGTATTTT.

This clonotype was seen more than once but under ten times. The J gene is TRBJ2-3, the V gene TRBV27; D is unresolved. This CDR3 is 15 amino acids long. With 3 bases removed from V and 1 base from J, the gap between germline ends came to 11 bases. Germline V gene sequence: CDR1 MNHEY, CDR2 SMNVEV (reference sequence). CDR3 in amino acids: CASSFRHIGTDTQYF. In nucleotides, the CDR3 is TGTGCCAGCAGTTTCAGGCATATCGGCACAGATACGCAGTATTTT.

The sample holds a few counts of this clonotype. The chain couples TRBV5-5 to TRBJ1-6; 9 bases match TRBD1. This CDR3 has 16 amino acids. The germline V gene encodes CDR1 SGHKS and CDR2 YYEKEE (reference sequence). The junction had 7 bases not matched to a gene; V was cut back by 2 bases and J by 7 bases. CDR3 loop: CASSFGGQGTNSPLHF. The CDR3 region has the DNA TGTGCCAGCAGCTTTGGAGGACAGGGGACAAATTCACCCCTCCACTTT.

The chain carries TRBV27 and TRBJ1-5; possibly TRBD1 for D (5 bases). Germline CDR1 reads MNHEY; CDR2 reads SMNVEV (reference sequence). The CDR3 has 14 amino acids. Trimming shortened V by 6 bases and J by 5 bases, and 14 bases separated the two germline ends. CDR3 region: CASRPGLSYQPQHF. As DNA, the CDR3 is TGTGCCAGCAGGCCGGGACTGAGCTATCAGCCCCAGCATTTT.

The sample holds many counts of this clonotype. The V call is TRBV5-5, the J call TRBJ1-6; possibly TRBD1 for D (6 bases). The ends were cut back, 5 bases at V and 6 bases at J, with 15 bases in the middle. The CDR3 runs 15 residues. Per germline, CDR1 SGHKS and CDR2 YYEKEE (reference sequence). DNA for the CDR3: TGTGCCAGCAGGGATCAAGGGACAAGTAATTCACCCCTCCACTTT. It translates to CASRDQGTSNSPLHF.

This clonotype was picked up a small number of times. This sequence joins TRBV12-3 or TRBV12-4 and TRBJ1-3, with 10 bases aligning to TRBD1. The CDR3 runs 15 residues. J gave up 3 bases and V 3 bases, and 2 bases lay outside the gene matches. This CDR3 reads CASSFDRGRGNTIYF. The CDR3 DNA sequence: TGTGCCAGCAGTTTCGACAGGGGGCGTGGAAACACCATATATTTT.

This clonotype was recorded a few times. V gene TRBV6-2 or TRBV6-3 combines with J gene TRBJ2-3; D uncertain. The germline gives CDR1 MNHEY, CDR2 SVGEGT. The length of the CDR3 is 13 residues. Trimming removed 0 bases at V and 3 bases at J, with 4 bases between. DNA of the CDR3: TGTGCCAGCAGTTACTCCGATACAGATACGCAGTATTTT. Its translation: CASSYSDTDTQYF.

This clonotype was seen more than once but under ten times. The chain joins TRBV12-3 or TRBV12-4 to TRBJ2-3; no definite D call. V was cut by 2 bases and J by 2 bases, with 8 bases left in between. The CDR3 contains 14 residues. The CDR3 DNA reads TGTGCCAGCAGTTTAACGGTTGCCACAGATACGCAGTATTTT. Amino acids: CASSLTVATDTQYF.

This rearrangement joins TRBV20-1 to TRBJ1-1; D gene uncertain. The germline gives CDR1 DFQATT, CDR2 SNEGSKA (reference sequence). The V and J ends lost 4 bases and 5 bases respectively, with 11 bases between them. The CDR3 sequence is 12 residues long. The CDR3 region is CSATRVMTEAFF. As DNA, the CDR3 is TGCAGTGCTACAAGGGTTATGACTGAAGCTTTCTTT.

This clonotype was seen a handful of times. The chain uses TRBV5-1 and TRBJ2-1, with 11 bases matching TRBD2. Germline CDR1 and CDR2: SGHRS and YFSETQ. V lost 4 bases to trimming and J lost 4 bases; unmatched junction nucleotides: 7. CDR3 length: 16 amino acids. The CDR3 here is CASSQPLAGGYNEQFF. CDR3 nucleotides: TGCGCCAGCAGCCAGCCCCTAGCGGGGGGATACAATGAGCAGTTCTTC. The full variable domain, rest sourced from reference TRBV5-1 and TRBJ2-1, is KAGVTQTPRYLIKTRGQQVTLSCSPISGHRSVSWYQQTPGQGLQFLFEYFSETQRNKGNFPGRFSGRQFSNSRSEMNVSTLELGDSALYLCASSQPLAGGYNEQFFGPGTRLTVL.

The J gene is TRBJ2-2, the V gene TRBV7-3; TRBD2 might be the D (5 bases). Germline loops: CDR1 SGHTA, CDR2 FQGTGA. This CDR3 is built from 13 residues. Trimming took 5 bases from V and 6 from J, leaving 10 bases between them. CDR3 bases: TGTGCCAGCAGCCCATCTAGCTCCGGGGAGCTGTTTTTT. Protein sequence: CASSPSSSGELFF.

This clonotype showed up just a few times. This chain connects TRBV5-1 to TRBJ1-4; D perhaps matches TRBD1 (5 bases). There are 15 residues in the CDR3. Trimming shortened V by 4 bases and J by 6 bases, and 16 bases separated the two germline ends. The germline CDR1 and CDR2 sequences are SGHRS and YFSETQ. The CDR3 protein is CASSRLGGPDEKLFF. The CDR3 coding sequence is TGCGCCAGCAGCCGCCTCGGGGGACCGGATGAAAAACTGTTTTTT. The entire variable domain, with the rest obtained from reference TRBV5-1 and TRBJ1-4, is as follows: KAGVTQTPRYLIKTRGQQVTLSCSPISGHRSVSWYQQTPGQGLQFLFEYFSETQRNKGNFPGRFSGRQFSNSRSEMNVSTLELGDSALYLCASSRLGGPDEKLFFGSGTQLSVL.

Only a few counts were recorded for this clonotype. The V and J genes are TRBV12-3 or TRBV12-4 and TRBJ2-7; unclear D gene. The CDR3 sequence is 14 residues long. V was shortened by 6 bases and J by 3 bases, with 15 bases between the two germline ends. CDR3 sequence (DNA): TGTGCCAGCAGCTCCCCAGTATTAAGCTACGAGCAGTACTTC. Translation gives CASSSPVLSYEQYF.

Details on this clonotype: This may stem from a read error, because a much larger clone lies one nucleotide away. The chain combines TRBV11-2 with TRBJ2-1; unclear D gene. The CDR3 is made up of 12 amino acids. Germline loops: CDR1 SGHAT, CDR2 FQNNGV. V gave up 5 bases and J gave up 9 bases, with 11 bases separating them. Here the CDR3 DNA reads TGTGCCAGCAGCCCCCACGGCCGTGAGCAGTTCTTC. This sequence encodes CASSPHGREQFF.

The sample holds a few counts of this clonotype. The chain combines TRBV6-5 with TRBJ2-3; maybe TRBD2 (5 bases). Germline V gene data show CDR1 as MNHEY and CDR2 as SVGAGI. The length of the CDR3 is 15 residues. V was clipped by 0 bases and J by 6 bases, with 13 bases between them. The CDR3 loop is CASSYSMWRRDTQYF. In DNA, the CDR3 is TGTGCCAGCAGTTACTCGATGTGGCGGAGGGATACGCAGTATTTT.

In this sample, this clonotype turned up a few times. This chain links TRBV6-5 with TRBJ2-5; D is ambiguous. Germline lookup yields CDR1 MNHEY and CDR2 SVGAGI. The CDR3 has 16 amino acids. V was shortened by 0 bases and J by 7 bases, with 18 bases between the two germline ends. This CDR3 is CASSYSTRMFKMTQYF. DNA for the CDR3: TGTGCCAGCAGTTACTCGACGCGGATGTTCAAGATGACCCAGTACTTC.

The genes are TRBV20-1 and TRBJ2-5; 9 bases fit TRBD2. Germline trimming cut 4 bases from V and 2 bases from J; bases unmatched to any gene: 5. CDR3 length: 14 amino acids. CDR1 and CDR2 (germline): DFQATT, SNEGSKA (reference sequence). The CDR3: CSANSGGKQETQYF. The CDR3 DNA reads TGCAGTGCTAATAGCGGGGGCAAACAAGAGACCCAGTACTTC.